Presented here are 20 T cell receptor beta chains from one specimen sequenced in a study of response to subunit inactivated influenza vaccine. TCRdb redid the calling of the RT-PCR reads with MiXCR, one entry per CDR3 protein. The top ten hold approximately 12% of the sample, which has a few hundred thousand distinct CDR3 sequences, less than 15% seen once. This material consisted of PBMCs from blood, taken 11 to 12 days after vaccination. Receptors were obtained from a man aged 45-60 years who received an inactivated influenza vaccine.

This clonotype was observed a few times. The chain has TRBV7-8 and TRBJ2-5, with TRBD1 identical over 9 bases. The CDR3 covers 17 residues. The germline V gene has CDR1 SGHVS and CDR2 FQNEAQ. Trimming cost V 5 bases and J 5 bases; bases outside gene matches: 15. The CDR3 coding sequence is TGTGCCAGCAGCGTCGAACAGGGGGCGAGCGGGCGGGAGACCCAGTACTTC. Its translation: CASSVEQGASGRETQYF.

This clonotype showed up just a few times. The chain couples TRBV20-1 to TRBJ1-2; unclear D gene. V was trimmed by 3 bases and J by 7 bases, leaving 0 bases between them. The CDR3 has 8 residues. CDR1 is DFQATT and CDR2 is SNEGSKA in the germline V gene (reference sequence). Written as DNA, the CDR3 is TGCAGTGCTAGTGGCTACACCTTC. Protein: CSASGYTF.

V usage is TRBV3-1 and J usage is TRBJ1-2; D unresolved. The germline gives CDR1 LGHDT, CDR2 YNNKEL (reference sequence). V was cut by 0 bases and J by 3 bases, with 5 bases left in between. The CDR3 runs 13 residues. The CDR3 sequence: CASSQDPYYGYTF. The DNA for the CDR3 is TGTGCCAGCAGCCAAGATCCTTACTATGGCTACACCTTC.

V gene TRBV5-1 combines with J gene TRBJ2-3, with 7 bases that match TRBD1. Trimming removed 4 bases from V and 0 bases from J; junction bases left unmatched: 5. CDR1 and CDR2 from the germline V gene are SGHRS and YFSETQ. The CDR3 extends over 15 amino acids. As DNA, the CDR3 is TGCGCCAGCAGCGGACAGGTCAAAAGCACAGATACGCAGTATTTT. Protein: CASSGQVKSTDTQYF.

The chain uses TRBV5-1 and TRBJ2-1; D is ambiguous. V lost 0 bases to trimming and J lost 2 bases, with 9 bases between them. This CDR3 contains 15 residues. Looked up from germline, CDR1 is SGHRS and CDR2 is YFSETQ. DNA for the CDR3: TGCGCCAGCAGCTTGGGCGGCCTAACCTACAATGAGCAGTTCTTC. Translated: CASSLGGLTYNEQFF.

This clonotype was counted a few times. The DNA of the CDR3 is TGTGCCAGCAGTTTAAGGGTCAGTACTGAAGCTTTCTTT. Its translation is CASSLRVSTEAFF. The chain recombines TRBV28 with TRBJ1-1; no definite D call. Germline V CDR1 and CDR2: MDHEN, SYDVKM. The V gene lost 2 bases and the J gene lost 5 bases, with 9 bases spanning the gap. This CDR3 contains 13 residues.

This clonotype was observed a handful of times. The V gene is TRBV4-2, the J gene TRBJ2-7; TRBD2 matches at 8 bases. The CDR3 is 15 residues long. Trimming removed 4 bases from V and 4 bases from J; junction bases left unmatched: 9. CDR1 and CDR2 (germline): LGHNA, YNFKEQ. CDR3 nucleotide sequence: TGTGCCAGCAGCCCTACAGCGGGAGAAATATACGAGCAGTACTTC. This translates into CASSPTAGEIYEQYF.

The genes are TRBV7-9 and TRBJ2-1; 12 nucleotides line up with TRBD2. Germline CDR1 and CDR2: SEHNR and FQNEAQ (reference sequence). Losses at the gene ends were 2 bases for V and 8 bases for J; bases not matched to a gene: 7. This CDR3 is 16 amino acids long. CDR3 sequence reads: CASSLWASGGAYEQFF. CDR3 sequence (DNA): TGTGCCAGCAGCTTATGGGCTAGCGGGGGGGCTTATGAGCAGTTCTTC.

This clonotype was observed many times. V and J are TRBV6-2 or TRBV6-3 and TRBJ1-4; D is undetermined. The ends were cut back, 6 bases at V and 3 bases at J, with 11 bases in the middle. The germline CDR1 and CDR2 sequences are MNHEY and SVGEGT. CDR3 size: 14 residues. CDR3 amino acids: CASRPVGSNEKLFF. In nucleotides, the CDR3 is TGTGCCAGCAGGCCAGTGGGATCTAATGAAAAACTGTTTTTT.

The V gene is TRBV6-2 or TRBV6-3, the J gene TRBJ2-3; 8 bases match TRBD1. The germline CDR1 and CDR2 sequences are MNHEY and SVGEGT. J gave up 5 bases and V 2 bases, and 9 bases lay outside the gene matches. The CDR3 covers 16 residues. The CDR3 loop is CASSYGSAGGRDTQYF. The CDR3 bases are TGTGCCAGCAGTTACGGGTCGGCAGGGGGCAGAGATACGCAGTATTTT.

This clonotype was found a few times. The chain recombines TRBV11-2 with TRBJ2-1; no reliable D call. Per germline, CDR1 SGHAT and CDR2 FQNNGV. The ends were cut back, 5 bases at V and 7 bases at J, with 12 bases in the middle. This CDR3 comprises 13 residues. In nucleotides, the CDR3 is TGTGCCAGCAGCCTGGGCCTAGAGAATGAGCAGTTCTTC. Encoded protein: CASSLGLENEQFF. The full variable domain, its missing parts supplied by reference TRBV11-2 and TRBJ2-1, is EAGVAQSPRYKIIEKRQSVAFWCNPISGHATLYWYQQILGQGPKLLIQFQNNGVVDDSQLPKDRFSAERLKGVDSTLKIQPAKLEDSAVYLCASSLGLENEQFFGPGTRLTVL.

This clonotype has a handful of counts. The genes are TRBV5-5 and TRBJ2-1, with D possibly matching TRBD2 (6 bases). Trimming cost V 7 bases and J 5 bases, with 16 bases left between them. Germline V CDR1 and CDR2: SGHKS, YYEKEE (reference sequence). There are 14 residues in the CDR3. The CDR3 loop is CASRVVGGNNEQFF. The CDR3, as DNA: TGTGCCAGCCGTGTTGTTGGCGGGAACAATGAGCAGTTCTTC. Full variable domain (outside the CDR3, taken from reference TRBV5-5 and TRBJ2-1): DAGVTQSPTHLIKTRGQQVTLRCSPISGHKSVSWYQQVLGQGPQFIFQYYEKEERGRGNFPDRFSARQFPNYSSELNVNALLLGDSALYLCASRVVGGNNEQFFGPGTRLTVL.

V is TRBV27 and J is TRBJ2-5; 14 bases are a match to TRBD2. Germline V CDR1 and CDR2: MNHEY, SMNVEV (reference sequence). V shed 5 bases and J 5 bases; nucleotides not matched to a gene: 13. The CDR3 has 18 residues. CDR3 bases: TGTGCCAGCAGTCAGGGATCGACTAGCGGGGGGGCCGGGGAGACCCAGTACTTC. Its protein product is CASSQGSTSGGAGETQYF.

This clonotype has more than one count but fewer than ten. This chain connects TRBV28 to TRBJ2-2; D remains ambiguous. Germline V CDR1 and CDR2: MDHEN, SYDVKM. The CDR3 extends over 15 amino acids. V dropped 8 bases and J dropped 0 bases, with 13 bases sitting between them. For the CDR3, the DNA is TGTGCCAGCCATAAAGGAGTACCGAACACCGGGGAGCTGTTTTTT. The encoded protein is CASHKGVPNTGELFF.

This clonotype showed up just a few times. This rearrangement joins TRBV5-5 to TRBJ1-2; D is ambiguous. The CDR3 consists of 14 residues. Trimming removed 0 bases from V and 3 bases from J, with 9 bases in between. Germline assignment: CDR1 SGHKS and CDR2 YYEKEE (reference sequence). CDR3 in DNA: TGTGCCAGCAGCTTGGATGGGAACTACTATGGCTACACCTTC. Amino acid sequence: CASSLDGNYYGYTF.

There are many counts of this clonotype. The V call is TRBV27, the J call TRBJ2-3; tentatively, D is TRBD2 (7 bases). V lost 2 bases, J lost 2 bases, and 11 bases lay in between. In germline, CDR1 is MNHEY, CDR2 SMNVEV (reference sequence). This CDR3 comprises 15 residues. Here the CDR3 DNA reads TGTGCCAGCAGTTTAGTGGGGGGGCCCACAGATACGCAGTATTTT. As protein: CASSLVGGPTDTQYF.

This clonotype has only a few counts. This rearrangement joins TRBV28 to TRBJ2-1; 9 bases align to TRBD2. CDR1 and CDR2 (germline): MDHEN, SYDVKM. The CDR3 extends over 17 amino acids. J gave up 7 bases and V 1 base, and 11 bases lay outside the gene matches. The CDR3 protein is CASSLLRGLAGLNEQFF. CDR3 nucleotides: TGTGCCAGCAGTTTATTAAGAGGGCTAGCGGGACTGAATGAGCAGTTCTTC.

V and J are TRBV20-1 and TRBJ2-1; D gene uncertain. In germline, CDR1 is DFQATT, CDR2 SNEGSKA (reference sequence). The CDR3 covers 12 residues. The ends were cut back, 1 base at V and 9 bases at J, with 10 bases in the middle. The CDR3: CSARAPRSEQFF. The CDR3 region has the DNA TGCAGTGCTAGAGCCCCGAGGAGTGAGCAGTTCTTC.

The chain carries TRBV20-1 and TRBJ2-5; a weak D match, TRBD1 (5 bases). In germline, CDR1 is DFQATT, CDR2 SNEGSKA (reference sequence). The V end lost 1 base, the J end lost 7 bases, and 13 bases lay between the germline ends. The CDR3 is 13 amino acids. CDR3 protein: CSARVVGRGTQYF. CDR3 bases: TGCAGTGCTAGAGTGGTGGGGCGCGGGACCCAGTACTTC.

The gene calls are TRBV5-6 and TRBJ2-3, with 11 nucleotides matching TRBD2. The CDR3 runs 19 residues. V was pared by 4 bases and J by 0 bases, with 13 bases of the junction left unmatched. CDR1 SGHDT and CDR2 YYEEEE come from the germline V gene. The chain's CDR3 is CASSNLAGGLSYSTDTQYF. Written as DNA, the CDR3 is TGTGCCAGCAGCAACTTAGCGGGAGGGTTAAGTTATAGCACAGATACGCAGTATTTT.